The rows below give T cell receptor beta chains drawn from one sample of a study of blood T cells in healthy people across ages. TCRdb reprocessed the 5' RACE reads via MiXCR and lists one record per CDR3 protein. This sample carries about 670,000 distinct CDR3 sequences, approximately 52% of them seen once, and the ten largest clones take approximately 13%. Sequencing used blood. The receptor source for this set is a woman aged 80 or over in good health. Each CDR3 is given with its conserved first and last residue. The D gene is left open where the match is weak. Not every row has a clone size; where given, it reads once, few, many or a size class.

j_call: TRBJ1-1; d_call: .; clone_size: many; v_call: TRBV9; cdr3_aa: CASSVVGELRSEAFF; cdr3_nt: TGTGCCAGCAGCGTAGTGGGGGAGTTGAGATCCGAAGCTTTCTTT
j_call: TRBJ1-5; d_call: .; clone_size: .; v_call: TRBV20-1; cdr3_aa: CGARDRDKGHYRNQPQHF; cdr3_nt: TGCGGTGCTAGGGATAGGGATAAAGGCCATTACCGCAATCAGCCCCAGCATTTT
j_call: TRBJ2-3; d_call: TRBD2; clone_size: many; v_call: TRBV11-2; cdr3_aa: CASSFSGRTTDTQYF; cdr3_nt: TGTGCCAGCAGCTTCTCCGGGAGGACCACAGATACGCAGTATTTT
j_call: TRBJ2-7; d_call: .; clone_size: .; v_call: TRBV5-1; cdr3_aa: CASSVSGQAYEQYF; cdr3_nt: TGCGCCAGCAGCGTGAGCGGGCAAGCCTACGAGCAGTACTTC
j_call: TRBJ2-3; d_call: .; clone_size: many; v_call: TRBV2; cdr3_aa: CASLATSVSDTQYF; cdr3_nt: TGTGCCAGCTTGGCGACTAGTGTTTCAGATACGCAGTATTTT
j_call: TRBJ2-7; d_call: TRBD1; clone_size: once; v_call: TRBV5-1; cdr3_aa: CASSGGQYYEQYF; cdr3_nt: TGCGCCAGCAGCGGGGGACAGTACTACGAGCAGTACTTC
j_call: TRBJ2-7; d_call: .; clone_size: .; v_call: TRBV5-1; cdr3_aa: CASSVSQGRSYEQYF; cdr3_nt: TGCGCCAGCAGCGTATCACAGGGTCGGTCCTACGAGCAGTACTTC
j_call: TRBJ2-1; d_call: .; clone_size: many; v_call: TRBV6-5; cdr3_aa: CASSYGTGSRVEQFF; cdr3_nt: TGTGCCAGCAGTTACGGGACGGGTTCCAGGGTTGAGCAGTTCTTC
j_call: TRBJ2-5; d_call: .; clone_size: .; v_call: TRBV20-1; cdr3_aa: CSARDGGSLETQYF; cdr3_nt: TGCAGTGCTAGAGACGGAGGGTCCCTGGAGACCCAGTACTTC
j_call: TRBJ2-7; d_call: .; clone_size: .; v_call: TRBV10-1; cdr3_aa: CASSAEPAAEDEQYF; cdr3_nt: TGCGCCAGCAGTGCTGAGCCGGCCGCCGAGGATGAACAGTACTTC
j_call: TRBJ2-3; d_call: .; clone_size: .; v_call: TRBV7-3; cdr3_aa: CASSLGAEGTQYF; cdr3_nt: TGTGCCAGCAGCTTGGGGGCGGAGGGTACGCAGTATTTT
j_call: TRBJ1-6; d_call: TRBD1; clone_size: .; v_call: TRBV6-5; cdr3_aa: CASRIDSGQGNSPLHF; cdr3_nt: TGTGCCAGCAGAATAGATTCCGGACAGGGGAACTCACCCCTCCACTTT
j_call: TRBJ2-1; d_call: .; clone_size: few; v_call: TRBV11-2; cdr3_aa: CASSQTGWNEQFF; cdr3_nt: TGTGCCAGCAGCCAGACCGGTTGGAATGAGCAGTTCTTC
j_call: TRBJ2-2; d_call: TRBD1; clone_size: .; v_call: TRBV13; cdr3_aa: CASKRYLDRGRNTGELFF; cdr3_nt: TGTGCCAGCAAGAGATACCTCGACAGGGGGAGGAACACCGGGGAGCTGTTTTTT
j_call: TRBJ2-7; d_call: TRBD2; clone_size: .; v_call: TRBV12-3/TRBV12-4; cdr3_aa: CASSSRTSGYFSYEQYF; cdr3_nt: TGTGCCAGCAGTTCCCGGACTAGCGGGTACTTCTCCTACGAGCAGTACTTC
j_call: TRBJ1-1; d_call: .; clone_size: .; v_call: TRBV5-6; cdr3_aa: CASSLPHGEEAEAFF; cdr3_nt: TGTGCCAGCAGCCTACCGCATGGGGAGGAGGCTGAAGCTTTCTTT